The 15 T cell receptor beta chains listed next were all sequenced from one sample in a study of T cells in Graves' hyperthyroidism and ophthalmopathy (dated by TCRdb to the late 2010s). Library creation used multiplex PCR. The sample was run on an Illumina HiSeq 2000. TCR beta CDR3 regions were amplified from RNA transcripts. The TCR CDR3 was subjected to a first round of RT-PCR using the HTBI primer set and the Qiagen OneStep RT-PCR kit. The raw public reads went through TCRdb reprocessing: fastp at Q25, MiXCR clone calling, in-frame beta chains kept. Here each entry gathers all rows of one CDR3 protein and keeps the most common genes and DNA. The sample includes hundreds of thousands of distinct CDR3 sequences, with roughly 40% observed a single time. The ten largest clonotypes hold 7.5% to 9.5% of the sample. The sequenced sample consisted of blood. The receptor source for this set is a man aged 18 to 29 with Graves' hyperthyroidism.

About this clonotype: A much larger clone is a single base away; this may be a read error. This sequence joins TRBV19 and TRBJ1-1; D unclear. Germline assignment: CDR1 LNHDA and CDR2 SQIVND (reference sequence). The CDR3 runs to 12 residues. The CDR3 nucleotides are TGTGCCACTACAGAGTTCGGCACTGAAGCTTCCTTT. It specifies CATTEFGTEASF.

The table lists this clonotype with many counts. The junction differs from germline at one of its ends, possibly a read error. DNA for the CDR3: TGCAGTGTACCGGGACTAGCACACTTC. Translation gives CSVPGLAHF. This sequence joins TRBV20-1 and TRBJ2-7, with TRBD2 matching 9 bases. CDR1 is DFQATT, CDR2 SNEGSKA, per germline (reference sequence). The CDR3 is made up of 9 amino acids.

This clonotype was detected ten times or more. The V and J genes are TRBV7-8 and TRBJ1-1; 8 positions match TRBD1. The V and J ends lost 2 bases and 3 bases, in that order; junction bases with no gene match: 5. This CDR3 has 15 amino acids. Per germline, CDR1 SGHVS and CDR2 FQNEAQ. The CDR3 nucleotides are TGTGCCAGCAGCTTACAGGGGGCGCGTGACACTGAAGCTTTCTTT. This translates into CASSLQGARDTEAFF. Full variable domain (outside the CDR3, taken from reference TRBV7-8 and TRBJ1-1): GAGVSQSPRYKVAKRGQDVALRCDPISGHVSLFWYQQALGQGPEFLTYFQNEAQLDKSGLPSDRFFAERPEGSVSTLKIQRTQQEDSAVYLCASSLQGARDTEAFFGQGTRLTVV.

This clonotype was observed at least ten times. The genes are TRBV5-1 and TRBJ1-6; 7 nucleotides align to TRBD1. After removal of 7 bases from V and 10 bases from J, the junction contained 11 bases not matched to a gene. Per the germline V gene, CDR1 is SGHRS and CDR2 is YFSETQ. This CDR3 spans 14 amino acids. The CDR3 region is CASSDRVGGSPLHF. The CDR3 DNA follows: TGCGCCAGCTCAGACAGGGTGGGGGGATCACCCCTCCACTTT.

This clonotype showed up just a few times. The chain uses TRBV7-2 and TRBJ2-7; TRBD2 matches at 8 bases. V lost 4 bases and J lost 0; bases outside the gene matches: 5. Per the germline V gene, CDR1 is SGHTA and CDR2 is FQGNSA. The CDR3 is made up of 15 amino acids. The CDR3 DNA reads TGTGCCAGCAGCTATTCTAGCGGGTTCTCCTACGAGCAGTACTTC. Translation gives CASSYSSGFSYEQYF. The full variable domain, with the rest looked up from reference TRBV7-2 and TRBJ2-7, is GAGVSQSPSNKVTEKGKDVELRCDPISGHTALYWYRQSLGQGLEFLIYFQGNSAPDKSGLPSDRFSAERTGGSVSTLTIQRTQQEDSAVYLCASSYSSGFSYEQYFGPGTRLTVT.

The chain has TRBV2 and TRBJ2-7; D unclear. There are 13 residues in the CDR3. Germline V gene data show CDR1 as SNHLY and CDR2 as FYNNEI. Trimming took off 2 bases at V and 5 bases at J, with 10 bases between the two ends. The CDR3 DNA reads TGTGCCAGCAGTGAAAGGGTCCGGGACGAGCAGTACTTC. This gives the protein CASSERVRDEQYF.

This sequence joins TRBV7-6 and TRBJ2-7; 10 positions agree with TRBD1. This CDR3 region has 15 residues. Germline loops: CDR1 SGHVS, CDR2 FNYEAQ. Germline trimming cut 5 bases from V and 7 bases from J; bases unmatched to any gene: 11. The CDR3 DNA sequence: TGTGCCAGCAGCCTCCTGGGACAGGGGTTTAATGAGCAGTACTTC. Translation gives CASSLLGQGFNEQYF.

In the case of this clonotype: At one boundary the junction diverges from the germline segment, which might be a read error. The V and J genes are TRBV7-3 and TRBJ2-7; TRBD1 agrees at 10 bases. Germline CDR1 reads SGHTA; CDR2 reads FQGTGA. This CDR3 spans 15 amino acids. The CDR3 DNA reads TGTGCCAGCAGCATAACCGGGACAGGGGTAGGGGAGCAGTACTTC. As protein: CASSITGTGVGEQYF. The full variable domain, with the rest looked up from reference TRBV7-3 and TRBJ2-7, is GAGVSQTPSNKVTEKGKYVELRCDPISGHTALYWYRQSLGQGPEFLIYFQGTGAADDSGLPNDRFFAVRPEGSVSTLKIQRTERGDSAVYLCASSITGTGVGEQYFGPGTRLTVT.

In this sample, this clonotype turned up once. The chain links TRBV2 to TRBJ1-2; TRBD1 matches 7 bases. The V gene end was trimmed by 4 bases and the J gene end by 12 bases; junction bases not matched to a gene: 8. The CDR3 loop spans 12 amino acids. CDR1 SNHLY and CDR2 FYNNEI come from the germline V gene. CDR3 bases: TGTGCCAGCAGTGGACAGGGATCAGGAAACACCTTC. This encodes CASSGQGSGNTF.

V gene TRBV20-1 combines with J gene TRBJ2-2; TRBD1 agrees at 7 bases. The CDR3 has 14 amino acids. Germline-derived CDR1 and CDR2 are DFQATT and SNEGSKA (reference sequence). With 1 base clipped from V and 4 bases from J, the junction kept 3 bases outside the gene matches. The CDR3 spells CSARVTGRTGELFF. CDR3 DNA sequence: TGCAGTGCTAGAGTGACAGGGCGCACCGGGGAGCTGTTTTTT.

This clonotype was picked up many times. V gene TRBV12-3 or TRBV12-4 combines with J gene TRBJ1-6; D unclear. The CDR3 runs to 14 residues. The CDR3: CASSSADYNSPLHF. Here the CDR3 DNA reads TGTGCTTCCAGTTCCGCGGATTATAATTCACCCCTCCACTTT.

This clonotype showed up just a few times. The chain carries TRBV2 and TRBJ2-2; 9 positions match TRBD2. Germline V gene data show CDR1 as SNHLY and CDR2 as FYNNEI. Trimming removed 8 bases from V and 2 bases from J; junction bases left unmatched: 12. This CDR3 is built from 17 residues. CDR3 residues: CASVEVGLASNTGELFF. CDR3 in DNA: TGTGCCAGCGTTGAAGTTGGACTAGCGAGCAACACCGGGGAGCTGTTTTTT.

This chain uses TRBV10-1 with TRBJ2-5; 8 nucleotides align to TRBD2. Trimming at V came to 2 bases and at J to 5 bases, leaving 13 bases not matched to a gene. The germline CDR1 and CDR2 sequences are WNHNN and SYGVQD (reference sequence). The CDR3 runs to 17 residues. In DNA, the CDR3 is TGCGCCAGCAGTGAGGGTCCAGCGGGGGAAAACCCCGAGACCCAGTACTTC. It yields the protein CASSEGPAGENPETQYF.

This clonotype was detected only a few times. The junction departs from germline at one end; a sequencing error may be responsible. This chain joins TRBV10-3 and TRBJ1-1; D possibly corresponds to TRBD1 (6 bases). Per germline, CDR1 ENHRY and CDR2 SYGVKD. The CDR3 runs to 14 residues. The CDR3 nucleotides are TGTGCCAGCAGTTACAGGGCGGATGTGGCTGAAGCTTTCTTT. Translated, it gives CASSYRADVAEAFF.

The chain carries TRBV25-1 and TRBJ2-5; D perhaps matches TRBD1 (6 bases). Germline CDR1 reads MGHDK; CDR2 reads SYGVNS. The germline V and J ends were trimmed by 5 bases and 5 bases, with 18 bases remaining between them. The CDR3 loop spans 15 amino acids. This CDR3 reads CASSSSDRIGETQYF. CDR3 nucleotides: TGTGCCAGCAGTTCCTCCGACAGGATTGGGGAGACCCAGTACTTC.